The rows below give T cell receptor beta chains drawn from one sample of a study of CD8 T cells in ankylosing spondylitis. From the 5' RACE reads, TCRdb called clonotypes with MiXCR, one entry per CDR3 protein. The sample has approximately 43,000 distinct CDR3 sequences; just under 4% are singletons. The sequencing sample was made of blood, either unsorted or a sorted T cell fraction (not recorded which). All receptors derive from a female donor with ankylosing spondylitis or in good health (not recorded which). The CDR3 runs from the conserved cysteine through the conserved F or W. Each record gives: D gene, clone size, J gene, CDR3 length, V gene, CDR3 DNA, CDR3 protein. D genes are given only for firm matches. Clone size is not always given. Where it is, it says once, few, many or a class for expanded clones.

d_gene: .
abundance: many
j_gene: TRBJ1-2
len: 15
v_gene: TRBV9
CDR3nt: TGTGCCAGCAGCGGAAGTGGGGGTCTCAACTATGGCTACACCTTC
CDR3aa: CASSGSGGLNYGYTF

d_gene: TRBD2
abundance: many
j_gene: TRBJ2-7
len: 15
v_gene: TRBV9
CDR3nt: TGTGCCAGCAGCGTAGGAACTAGCGGGTTTTACGAGCAGTACTTC
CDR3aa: CASSVGTSGFYEQYF

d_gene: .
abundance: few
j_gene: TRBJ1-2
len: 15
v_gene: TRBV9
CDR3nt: TGTGCCAGCAGCGTAGCTGGGAGTCTTTCCTATGGCTACACCTTC
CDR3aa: CASSVAGSLSYGYTF

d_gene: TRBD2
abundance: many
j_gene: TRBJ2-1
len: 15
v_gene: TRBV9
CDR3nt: TGTGCCAGCAGCTCTAGCGGGGGGGCAAGAAATGAGCAGTTCTTC
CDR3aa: CASSSSGGARNEQFF

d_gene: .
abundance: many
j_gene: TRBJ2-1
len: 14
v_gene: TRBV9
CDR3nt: TGTGCCAGCAGCGTAGCGGGGGGCGTCATTGAGCAGTTCTTC
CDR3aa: CASSVAGGVIEQFF

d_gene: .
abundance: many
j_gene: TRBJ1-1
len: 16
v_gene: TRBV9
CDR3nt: TGTGCCAGCAGCGTAGCGGGGGGCGCTGGGAACACTGAAGCTTTCTTT
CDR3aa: CASSVAGGAGNTEAFF

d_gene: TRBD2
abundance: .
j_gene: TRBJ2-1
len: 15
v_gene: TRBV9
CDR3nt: TGTGCCAGCAGCGTTGGGGTAGCGGGGGCCAATGAGCAGTTCTTC
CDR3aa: CASSVGVAGANEQFF

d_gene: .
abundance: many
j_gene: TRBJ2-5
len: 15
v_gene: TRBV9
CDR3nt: TGTGCCAGCAGCGTATTGGGGACGGGGAGGGAGACCCAGTACTTC
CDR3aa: CASSVLGTGRETQYF

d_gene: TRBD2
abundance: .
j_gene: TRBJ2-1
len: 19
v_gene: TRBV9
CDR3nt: TGTGCCAGCAGCTTCCCCATGGCGGGGGGCCGAAGGTCCGAGAATGAGCAGTTCTTC
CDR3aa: CASSFPMAGGRRSENEQFF

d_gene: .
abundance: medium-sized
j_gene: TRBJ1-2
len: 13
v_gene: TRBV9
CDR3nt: TGTGCCAGCAGCGTAGAAGGGCTCTATGGCTACACCTTC
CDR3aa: CASSVEGLYGYTF

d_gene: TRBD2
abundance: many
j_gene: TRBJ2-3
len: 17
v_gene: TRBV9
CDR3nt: TGTGCCAGCAGCTCCTCCGGGGCGGGGGGAAGCACAGATACGCAGTATTTT
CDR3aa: CASSSSGAGGSTDTQYF

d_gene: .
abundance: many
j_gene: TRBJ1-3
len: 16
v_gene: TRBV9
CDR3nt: TGTGCCAGCAGCGTAGCTCGGCAGGGGAACACAAACACCATATATTTT
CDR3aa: CASSVARQGNTNTIYF

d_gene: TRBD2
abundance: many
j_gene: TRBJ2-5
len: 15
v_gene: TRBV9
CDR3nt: TGTGCCAGCACCCCTAGCGGGGGGGCAGTAGAGACCCAGTACTTC
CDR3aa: CASTPSGGAVETQYF

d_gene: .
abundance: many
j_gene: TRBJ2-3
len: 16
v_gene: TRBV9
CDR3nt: TGTGCCAGCTCGTCTAGAGGGCTGCAAGGGACAGATACGCAGTATTTT
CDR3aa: CASSSRGLQGTDTQYF

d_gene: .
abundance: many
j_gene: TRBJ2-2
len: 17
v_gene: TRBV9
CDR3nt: TGTGCCAGCAGCGTAGGGGCTCAAAGGGGCCCTACCGGGGAGCTGTTTTTT
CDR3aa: CASSVGAQRGPTGELFF

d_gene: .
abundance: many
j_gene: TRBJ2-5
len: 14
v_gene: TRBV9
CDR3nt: TGTGCCAGCAGCGTAGAGGCAGGTGGAGAGACCCAGTACTTC
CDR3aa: CASSVEAGGETQYF

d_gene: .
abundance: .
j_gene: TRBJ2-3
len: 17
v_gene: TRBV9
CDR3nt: TGTGCCAGCAGTAAAGCCCTCGGGGCCGAGTCCACAGATACGCAGTATTTT
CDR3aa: CASSKALGAESTDTQYF

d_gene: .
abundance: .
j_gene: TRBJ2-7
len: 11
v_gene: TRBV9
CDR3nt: TGTGCCAGCAGCCCAGGGTACGAGCAGTACTTC
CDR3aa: CASSPGYEQYF

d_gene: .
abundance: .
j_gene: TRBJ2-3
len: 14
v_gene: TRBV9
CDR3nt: TGTGCCAGCAGCGTAGAGGTACTCACAGATACGCAGTATTTT
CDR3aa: CASSVEVLTDTQYF

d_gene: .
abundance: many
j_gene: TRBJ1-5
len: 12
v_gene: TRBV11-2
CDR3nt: TGTGCCAGCAGCTTACAAAATCAGCCCCAGCATTTT
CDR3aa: CASSLQNQPQHF

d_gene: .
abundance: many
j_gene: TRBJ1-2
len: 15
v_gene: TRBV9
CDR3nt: TGTGCCAGCAGCGTAGAGGTGGCGAATGCGTATGGCTACACCTTC
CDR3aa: CASSVEVANAYGYTF

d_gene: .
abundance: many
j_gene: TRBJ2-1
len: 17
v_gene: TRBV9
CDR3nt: TGTGCCAGCAGCGCAGCGTCGTCCGGGGGTATCGACAATGAGCAGTTCTTC
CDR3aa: CASSAASSGGIDNEQFF

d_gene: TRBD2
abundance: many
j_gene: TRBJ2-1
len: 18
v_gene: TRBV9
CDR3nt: TGTGCCAGCAGCGCAGCTGGTCTAGCGGGGGGCTCCTACAATGAGCAGTTCTTC
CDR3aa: CASSAAGLAGGSYNEQFF

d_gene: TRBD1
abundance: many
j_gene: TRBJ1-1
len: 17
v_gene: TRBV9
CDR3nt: TGTGCCAGCAGCGTAGGACCAGGGGGCTCTGTAATTCCTGAAGCTTTCTTT
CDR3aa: CASSVGPGGSVIPEAFF

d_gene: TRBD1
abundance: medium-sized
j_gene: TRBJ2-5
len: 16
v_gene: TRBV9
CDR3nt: TGTGCCAGCAGCGGACAGGGGGCGCAACTTAGGGAGACCCAGTACTTC
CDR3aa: CASSGQGAQLRETQYF

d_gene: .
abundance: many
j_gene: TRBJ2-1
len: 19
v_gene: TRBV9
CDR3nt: TGTGCCAGCAGCGTTCTCCACGGCTCTACTGGGGGGTCCTACAATGAGCAGTTCTTC
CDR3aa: CASSVLHGSTGGSYNEQFF

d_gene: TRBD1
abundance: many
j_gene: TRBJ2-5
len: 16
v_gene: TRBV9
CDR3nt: TGTGCCAGCAGCGTAGAACAGGGGCCTTCTGGGGAGACCCAGTACTTC
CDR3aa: CASSVEQGPSGETQYF

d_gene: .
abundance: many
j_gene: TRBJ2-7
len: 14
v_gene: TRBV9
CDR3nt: TGTGCCAGCAGCGCTTCAACAGGGATTCACGAGCAGTACTTC
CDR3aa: CASSASTGIHEQYF

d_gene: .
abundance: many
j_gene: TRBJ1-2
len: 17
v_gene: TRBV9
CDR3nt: TGTGCCAGCAGCCTCTCAGGTGCCTCTGGGTTGGACTATGGCTACACCTTC
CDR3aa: CASSLSGASGLDYGYTF

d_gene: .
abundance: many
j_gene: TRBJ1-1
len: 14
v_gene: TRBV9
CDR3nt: TGTGCCAGCAGCGAGATAGACAAAAACACTGAAGCTTTCTTT
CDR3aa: CASSEIDKNTEAFF

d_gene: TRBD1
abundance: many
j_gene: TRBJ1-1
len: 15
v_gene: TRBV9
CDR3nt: TGTGCCAGCAGCGTCGAAGGGACAGGTAGTACTGAAGCTTTCTTT
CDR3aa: CASSVEGTGSTEAFF

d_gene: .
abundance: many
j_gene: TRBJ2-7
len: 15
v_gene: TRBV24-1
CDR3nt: TGTGCCACCAGGAGGGACTCAAGAAGACTATACGAGCAGTACTTC
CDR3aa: CATRRDSRRLYEQYF

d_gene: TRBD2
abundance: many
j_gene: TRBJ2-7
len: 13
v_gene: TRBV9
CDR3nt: TGTGCCAGCAGCTTTGGGACTAGCACCGAGCAGTACTTC
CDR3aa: CASSFGTSTEQYF

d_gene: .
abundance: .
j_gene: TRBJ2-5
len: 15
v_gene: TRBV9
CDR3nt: TGTGCCAGCAGCCCGGGATGGGCGGGGCAAGAGACCCAGTACTTC
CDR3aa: CASSPGWAGQETQYF

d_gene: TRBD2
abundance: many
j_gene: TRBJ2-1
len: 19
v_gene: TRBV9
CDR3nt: TGTGCCAGCAGCGTAGCCCCTCCCATCCTAGCGGGGGGGCGAAATGAGCAGTTCTTC
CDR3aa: CASSVAPPILAGGRNEQFF

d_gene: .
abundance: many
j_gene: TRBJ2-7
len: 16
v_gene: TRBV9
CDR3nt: TGTGCCAGCAGCGCCCCGAAGAGGGAAAGGTCCTACGAGCAGTACTTC
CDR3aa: CASSAPKRERSYEQYF

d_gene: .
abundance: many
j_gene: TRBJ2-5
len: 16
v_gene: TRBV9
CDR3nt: TGTGCCAGCAGCGTAGGAGACGGGGTCTGGAAAGAGACCCAGTACTTC
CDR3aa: CASSVGDGVWKETQYF

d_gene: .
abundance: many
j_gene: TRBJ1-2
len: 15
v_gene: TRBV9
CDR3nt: TGTGCCAGCAGCGTAGACCCCAGCTCACCGTATGGCTACACCTTC
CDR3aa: CASSVDPSSPYGYTF

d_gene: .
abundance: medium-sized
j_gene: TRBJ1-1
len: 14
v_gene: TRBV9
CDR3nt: TGTGCCAGCAGCGCGGTGGGCGCAAACACTGAAGCTTTCTTT
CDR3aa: CASSAVGANTEAFF

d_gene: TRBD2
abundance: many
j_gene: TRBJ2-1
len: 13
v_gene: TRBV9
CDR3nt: TGTGCCAGCGGCGGGGGGGCGTGGAATGAGCAGTTCTTC
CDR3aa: CASGGGAWNEQFF

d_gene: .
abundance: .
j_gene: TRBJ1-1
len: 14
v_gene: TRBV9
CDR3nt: TGTGCCAGCAACCCGGGACATCTGAACACTGAAGCTTTCTTT
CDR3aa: CASNPGHLNTEAFF

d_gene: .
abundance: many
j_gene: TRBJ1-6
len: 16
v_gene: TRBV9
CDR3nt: TGTGCCAGCAGCGCAGGAAGGGGACTGGCGGGTTCGCCCCTCCACTTT
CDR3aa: CASSAGRGLAGSPLHF

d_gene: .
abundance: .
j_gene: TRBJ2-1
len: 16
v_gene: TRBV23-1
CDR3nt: TGCGCCAGCAGGCAGCCGGGGCGCCCAGAGCCCAATGAGCAGTTCTTC
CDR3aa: CASRQPGRPEPNEQFF

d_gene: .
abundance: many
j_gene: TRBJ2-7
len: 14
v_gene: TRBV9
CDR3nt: TGTGCCAGCAGCTCCCTAGCCGAGAGGGGCGAGCAGTACTTC
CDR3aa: CASSSLAERGEQYF

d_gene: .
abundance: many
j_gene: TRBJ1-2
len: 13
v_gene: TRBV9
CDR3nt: TGTGCCAGCAGCCAGGTGGGGGCCTATGGCTACACCTTC
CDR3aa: CASSQVGAYGYTF

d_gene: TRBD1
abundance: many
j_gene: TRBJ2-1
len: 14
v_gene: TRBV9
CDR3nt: TGTGCCAGCAGCGTAGAGGCCGACAGGGCTGAGCAGTTCTTC
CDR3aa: CASSVEADRAEQFF

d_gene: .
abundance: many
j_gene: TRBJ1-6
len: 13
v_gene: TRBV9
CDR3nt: TGTGCCAGCAGCAAAGAGGGGGATTCACCCCTCCACTTT
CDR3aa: CASSKEGDSPLHF

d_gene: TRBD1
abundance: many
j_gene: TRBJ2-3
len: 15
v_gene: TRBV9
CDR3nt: TGTGCCAGCAGCACGCCGACAGGGGTGGCAGATACGCAGTATTTT
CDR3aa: CASSTPTGVADTQYF

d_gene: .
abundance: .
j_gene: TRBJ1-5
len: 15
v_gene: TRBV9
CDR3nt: TGTGCCAGCAGCTTTAGTGGGGGTAGCAATCAGCCCCAGCATTTT
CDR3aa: CASSFSGGSNQPQHF

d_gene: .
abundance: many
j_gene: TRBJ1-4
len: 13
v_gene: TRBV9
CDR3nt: TGTGCCAGCAGCGTAGGCGGGAGTGAAAAACTGTTTTTT
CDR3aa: CASSVGGSEKLFF

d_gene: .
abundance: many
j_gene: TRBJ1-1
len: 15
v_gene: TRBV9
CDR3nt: TGTGCCAGCAGCGTAGAGGGGAACCCGACCAGCGAAGCTTTCTTT
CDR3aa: CASSVEGNPTSEAFF

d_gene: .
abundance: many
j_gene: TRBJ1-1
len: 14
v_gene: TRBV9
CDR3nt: TGTGCCAGCAGTTCCTCTAGCGGGGACACTGAAGCTTTCTTT
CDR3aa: CASSSSSGDTEAFF

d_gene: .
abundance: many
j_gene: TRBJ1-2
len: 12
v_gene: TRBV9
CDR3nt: TGTGCCAGCAGCGTAGGGATTGGAGGGTACACCTTC
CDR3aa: CASSVGIGGYTF

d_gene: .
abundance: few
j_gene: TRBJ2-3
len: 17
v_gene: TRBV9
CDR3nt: TGTGCCAGCAGCGTAGCTACCAACACGCTGGGCACAGATACGCAGTATTTT
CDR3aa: CASSVATNTLGTDTQYF

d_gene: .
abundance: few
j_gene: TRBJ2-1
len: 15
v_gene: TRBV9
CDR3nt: TGTGCCAGCACCGTCACAGGCAGCTCCTACAATGAGCAGTTCTTC
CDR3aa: CASTVTGSSYNEQFF

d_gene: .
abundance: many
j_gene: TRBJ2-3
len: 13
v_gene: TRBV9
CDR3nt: TGTGCCAGCTCAGGAAAGATTGAGTTGGCGCAGTATTTT
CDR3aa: CASSGKIELAQYF

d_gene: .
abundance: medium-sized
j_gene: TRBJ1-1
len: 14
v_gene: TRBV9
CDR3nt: TGTGCCAGCAGCGGACATATTTTGAACACTGAAGCTTTCTTT
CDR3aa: CASSGHILNTEAFF

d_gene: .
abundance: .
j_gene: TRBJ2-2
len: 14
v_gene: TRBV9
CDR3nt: TGTGCCAGCTCACCGACAGGTAGTATCGGGGAGCTGTTTTTT
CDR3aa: CASSPTGSIGELFF

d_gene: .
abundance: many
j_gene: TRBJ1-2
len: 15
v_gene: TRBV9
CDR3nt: TGTGCCAGCAGCGTAGGGGCAGGGGATTACTATGGCTACACCTTC
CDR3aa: CASSVGAGDYYGYTF